The clone carrying this T cell receptor beta chain appeared a few times. The antigen remains unidentified. V gave up 5 bases and J gave up 3 bases; unmatched junction bases: 7. This CDR3 has 15 residues. Germline V CDR1 and CDR2: SGHTA, FQGNSA. TCRdb reanalysed the RT-PCR reads using MiXCR and keeps one entry per CDR3 protein. This table holds about 570,000 distinct CDR3 sequences, 12% found once. This specimen belongs to a study of response to subunit inactivated influenza vaccine. Study conclusions and caveats: Researchers suggested that each seasonal influenza vaccination recruits few new T cells.

This receptor was obtained from a man aged 50 or older who received an inactivated influenza vaccine. Sequenced material: PBMCs from blood, taken on the day of vaccination. V is TRBV7-2 and J is TRBJ1-1, with 9 bases that match TRBD1. CDR3 coding DNA: TGTGCCAGCAGCCCAACAGGGGGCTCGGACACTGAAGCTTTCTTT. Its protein product is CASSPTGGSDTEAFF.